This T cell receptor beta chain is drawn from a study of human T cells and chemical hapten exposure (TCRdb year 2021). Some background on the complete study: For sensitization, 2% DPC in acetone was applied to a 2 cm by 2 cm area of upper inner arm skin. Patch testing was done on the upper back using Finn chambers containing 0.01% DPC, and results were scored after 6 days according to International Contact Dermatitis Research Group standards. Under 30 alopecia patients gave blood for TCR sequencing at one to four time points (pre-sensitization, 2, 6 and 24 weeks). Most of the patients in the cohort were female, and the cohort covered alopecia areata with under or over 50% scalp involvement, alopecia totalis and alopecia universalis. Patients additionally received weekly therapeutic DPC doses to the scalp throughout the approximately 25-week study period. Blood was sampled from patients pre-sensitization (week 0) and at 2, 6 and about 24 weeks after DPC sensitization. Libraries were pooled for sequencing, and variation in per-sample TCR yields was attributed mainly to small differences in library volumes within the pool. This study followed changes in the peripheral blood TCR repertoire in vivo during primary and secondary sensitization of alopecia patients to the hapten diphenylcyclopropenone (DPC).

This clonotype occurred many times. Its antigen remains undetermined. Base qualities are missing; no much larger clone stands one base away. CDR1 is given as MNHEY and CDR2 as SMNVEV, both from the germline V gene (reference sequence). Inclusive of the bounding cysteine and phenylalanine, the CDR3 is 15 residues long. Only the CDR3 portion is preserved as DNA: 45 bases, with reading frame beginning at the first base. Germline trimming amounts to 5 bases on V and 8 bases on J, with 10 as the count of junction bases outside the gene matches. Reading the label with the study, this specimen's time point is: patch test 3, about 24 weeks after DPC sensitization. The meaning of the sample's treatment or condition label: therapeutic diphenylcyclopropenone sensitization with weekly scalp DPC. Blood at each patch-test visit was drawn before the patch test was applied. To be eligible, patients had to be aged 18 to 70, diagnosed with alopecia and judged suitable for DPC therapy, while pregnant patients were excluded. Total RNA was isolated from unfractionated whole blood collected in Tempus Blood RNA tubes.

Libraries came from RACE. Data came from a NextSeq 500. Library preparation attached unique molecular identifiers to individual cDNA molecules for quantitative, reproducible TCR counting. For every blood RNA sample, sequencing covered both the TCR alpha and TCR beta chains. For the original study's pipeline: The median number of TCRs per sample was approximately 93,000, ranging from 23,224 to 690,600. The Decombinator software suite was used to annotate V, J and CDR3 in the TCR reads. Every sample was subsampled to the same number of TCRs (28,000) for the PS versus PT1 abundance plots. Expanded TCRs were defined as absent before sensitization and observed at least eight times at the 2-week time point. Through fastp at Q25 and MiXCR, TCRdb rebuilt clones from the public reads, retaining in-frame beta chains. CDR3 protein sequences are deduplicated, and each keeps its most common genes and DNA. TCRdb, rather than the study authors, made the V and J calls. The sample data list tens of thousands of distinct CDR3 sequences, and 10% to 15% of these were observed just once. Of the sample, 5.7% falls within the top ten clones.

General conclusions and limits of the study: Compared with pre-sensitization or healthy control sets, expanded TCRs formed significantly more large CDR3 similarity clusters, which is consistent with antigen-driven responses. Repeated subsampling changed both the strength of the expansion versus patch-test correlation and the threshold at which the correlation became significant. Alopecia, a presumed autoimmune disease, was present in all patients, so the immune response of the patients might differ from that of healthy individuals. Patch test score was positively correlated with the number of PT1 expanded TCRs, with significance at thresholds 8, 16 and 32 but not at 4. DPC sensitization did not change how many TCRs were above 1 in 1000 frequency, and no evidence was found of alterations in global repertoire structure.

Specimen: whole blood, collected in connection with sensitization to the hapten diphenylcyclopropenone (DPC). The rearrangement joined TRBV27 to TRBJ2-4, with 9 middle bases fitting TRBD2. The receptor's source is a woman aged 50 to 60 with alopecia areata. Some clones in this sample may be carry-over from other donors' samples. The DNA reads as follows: TGTGCCAGCAGTCCTAAAGCGGGAGGCAGGGACATTCAGTACTTC. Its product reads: CASSPKAGGRDIQYF.